The entry below gives a single T cell receptor (beta chain) sequence along with its context. Its antigen remains unknown. Single viable CD3+CD4+CD8-CD45RO+ cells were sorted as the memory CD4+ T cells. Positive selection with CD4 microbeads enriched total CD4+ T cells. The data stem from a study of memory CD4+ T cells and cytomegalovirus serostatus. Findings and caveats of the study: Suggested: most of the CMV-linked TCR signature lies in CD4+ memory cells.

The germline gives CDR1 LGHNA, CDR2 YNFKEQ. V dropped 4 bases and J dropped 6 bases, with 19 bases sitting between them. This CDR3 is built from 15 residues. Libraries were prepared by immunoSEQ multiplex PCR; TCRdb keeps only in-frame clonotypes and omits some of them. Of about 92,000 clones listed, 80% are singletons. The chain combines TRBV4-2 with TRBJ2-7, with D tentatively TRBD2 (6 bases). Sequenced: memory CD4+ T cells from blood. The TCR originated in an adult in good health and CMV-seropositive. Here the CDR3 DNA reads TGTGCCAGCAGCCCAGTGGGGGAGGACTTTGTCGAGCAGTACTTC. It translates to CASSPVGEDFVEQYF.